The next 2 T cell receptor beta chains were all read from a single sample in a study of T cell responses to AZD1222 COVID-19 vaccine. The data were produced by immunoSEQ multiplex PCR, yet TCRdb's version contains in-frame clones alone and is incomplete. The sample yields 90,000 to 100,000 clones, 70% to 90% seen once. The material was peripheral blood, obtained on day 0 of AZD1222 vaccination. The receptors shown here come from an adult in good health.

The gene calls are TRBV2 and TRBJ2-4; tentatively, D is TRBD2 (6 bases). The CDR3 totals 13 residues. V lost 8 bases to trimming and J lost 5 bases, with 13 bases between them. CDR1 and CDR2 from the germline V gene are SNHLY and FYNNEI. CDR3 DNA: TGTGCCAGCCGGAGTAGCGGCGAAAACATTCAGTACTTC. This codes for CASRSSGENIQYF.

The chain uses TRBV7-3 and TRBJ1-1; no definite D call. The CDR3 contains 15 residues. Germline lookup yields CDR1 SGHTA and CDR2 FQGTGA. V was shortened by 0 bases and J by 7 bases, with 15 bases between the two germline ends. This CDR3 reads CASSLTGGMNGEAFF. The DNA of the CDR3 is TGTGCCAGCAGCTTAACGGGTGGAATGAACGGTGAAGCTTTCTTT.